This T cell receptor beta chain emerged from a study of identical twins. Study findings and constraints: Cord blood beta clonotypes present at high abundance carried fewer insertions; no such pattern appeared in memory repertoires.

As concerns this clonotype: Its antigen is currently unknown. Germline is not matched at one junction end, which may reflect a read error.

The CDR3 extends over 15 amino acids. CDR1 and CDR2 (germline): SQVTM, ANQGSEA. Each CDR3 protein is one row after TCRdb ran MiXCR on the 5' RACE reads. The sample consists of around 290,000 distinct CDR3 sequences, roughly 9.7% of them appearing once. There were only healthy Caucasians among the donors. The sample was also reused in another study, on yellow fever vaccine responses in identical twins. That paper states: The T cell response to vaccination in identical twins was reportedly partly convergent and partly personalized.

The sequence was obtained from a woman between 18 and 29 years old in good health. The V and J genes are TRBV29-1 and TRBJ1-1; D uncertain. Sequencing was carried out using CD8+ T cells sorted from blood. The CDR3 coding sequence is TGCAGCGTTTTCTTCCGAGCTCCAAGAGGAACTGAAACTTTCTTT. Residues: CSVFFRAPRGTETFF. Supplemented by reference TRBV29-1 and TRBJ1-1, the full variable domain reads SAVISQKPSRDICQRGTSLTIQCQVDSQVTMMFWYRQQPGQSLTLIATANQGSEATYESGFVIDKFPISRPNLTFSTLTVSNMSPEDSSIYLCSVFFRAPRGTETFFGQGTRLTVV.